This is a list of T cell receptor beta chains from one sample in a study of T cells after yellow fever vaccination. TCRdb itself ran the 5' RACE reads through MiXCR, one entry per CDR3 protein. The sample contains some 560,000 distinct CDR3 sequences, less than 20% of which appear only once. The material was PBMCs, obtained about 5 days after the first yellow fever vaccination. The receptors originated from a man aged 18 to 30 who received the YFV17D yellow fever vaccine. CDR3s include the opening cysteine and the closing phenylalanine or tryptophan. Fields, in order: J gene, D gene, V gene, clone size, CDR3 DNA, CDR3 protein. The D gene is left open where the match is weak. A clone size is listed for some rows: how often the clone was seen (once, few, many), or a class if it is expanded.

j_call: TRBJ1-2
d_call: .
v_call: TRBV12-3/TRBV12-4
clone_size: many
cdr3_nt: TGTGCCAGCACCAGTCAGGGTTTGGGCTATGGCTACACCTTC
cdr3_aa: CASTSQGLGYGYTF

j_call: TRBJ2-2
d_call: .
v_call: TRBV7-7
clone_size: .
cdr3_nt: TGTGCCAGCAGCTTAACCATTAACACCGGGGAGCTGTTTTTT
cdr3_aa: CASSLTINTGELFF

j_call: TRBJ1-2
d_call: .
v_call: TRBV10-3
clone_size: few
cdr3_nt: TGTGCCATCAGTGAGCAAAAGAACTATGGCTACACCTTC
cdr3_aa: CAISEQKNYGYTF

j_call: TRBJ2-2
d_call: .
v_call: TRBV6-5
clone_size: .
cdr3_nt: TGTGCCAGCAGTTACTCTCCTACAGGGTTCGTCGGGGAGCTGTTTTTT
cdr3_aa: CASSYSPTGFVGELFF

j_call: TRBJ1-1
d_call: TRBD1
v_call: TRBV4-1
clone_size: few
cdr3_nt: TGCGCCAGCAGCCAAGTGGCAGGGGGTGTAATCTGGACTGAAGCTTTCTTT
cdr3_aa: CASSQVAGGVIWTEAFF

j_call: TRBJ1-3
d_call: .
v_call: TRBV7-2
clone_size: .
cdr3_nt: TGTGCCAGCACCAACAATCGAAACACCATATATTTT
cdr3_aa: CASTNNRNTIYF

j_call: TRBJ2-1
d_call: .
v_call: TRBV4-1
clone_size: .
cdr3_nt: TGCGCCAGCAGCCAAAGGTTCGTGCCTTACAATGAGCAGTTCTTC
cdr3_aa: CASSQRFVPYNEQFF

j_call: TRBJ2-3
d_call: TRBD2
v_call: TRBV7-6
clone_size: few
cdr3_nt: TGTGCCAGCAGCCGTCCCTTGAGGACTAGCGGATTATTAGATACGCAGTATTTT
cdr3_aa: CASSRPLRTSGLLDTQYF

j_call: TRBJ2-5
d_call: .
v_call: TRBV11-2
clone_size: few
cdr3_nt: TGTGCCAGCGGCAGTGACTATGGGGAGACCCAGTACTTC
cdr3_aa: CASGSDYGETQYF

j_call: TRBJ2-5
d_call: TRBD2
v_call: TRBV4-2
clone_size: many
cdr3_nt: TGTGCCAGCAGCCAACCCCCGAGGCGGGGGAGGGAAGAGACCCAGTACTTC
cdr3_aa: CASSQPPRRGREETQYF

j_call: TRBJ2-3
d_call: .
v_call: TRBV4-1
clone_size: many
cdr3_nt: TGCGCCAGCAGCCAAGAGGTAGCGGATACGCAGTATTTT
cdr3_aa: CASSQEVADTQYF

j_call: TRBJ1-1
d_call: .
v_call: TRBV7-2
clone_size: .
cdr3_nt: TGTGCCAGCAGCTTTTCGCCGGGACGGACCACTGAAGCTTTCTTT
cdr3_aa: CASSFSPGRTTEAFF

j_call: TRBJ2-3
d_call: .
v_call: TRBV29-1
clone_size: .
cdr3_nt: TGCAGCGTTGACTCTTTAGAACAGAAGGCCACAGATACGCAGTATTTT
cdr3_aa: CSVDSLEQKATDTQYF

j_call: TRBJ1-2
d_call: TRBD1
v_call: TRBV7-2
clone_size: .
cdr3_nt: TGTGCCAGCAGCTTAAGGGCGACAGGGGGTTATGGCTACACCTTC
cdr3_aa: CASSLRATGGYGYTF

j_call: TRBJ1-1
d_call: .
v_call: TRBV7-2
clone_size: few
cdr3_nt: TGTGCCAGCAGCTCCAAATGGATGAACACTGAAGCTTTCTTT
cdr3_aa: CASSSKWMNTEAFF

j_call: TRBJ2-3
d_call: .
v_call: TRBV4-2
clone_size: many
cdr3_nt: TGTGCCAGCAGCCAAGGAGTAGATACGCAGTATTTT
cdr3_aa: CASSQGVDTQYF

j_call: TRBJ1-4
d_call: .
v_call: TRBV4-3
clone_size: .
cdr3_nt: TGCGCCAGCAGCCATGGGGGAAAGGATGAAAAACTGTTTTTT
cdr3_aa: CASSHGGKDEKLFF

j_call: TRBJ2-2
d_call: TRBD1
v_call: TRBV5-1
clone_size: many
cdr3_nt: TGCGCCGGACGGACAGGGAATACCGGGGAGCTGTTTTTT
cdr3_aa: CAGRTGNTGELFF

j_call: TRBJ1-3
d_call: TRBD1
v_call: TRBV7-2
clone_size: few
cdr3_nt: TGTGCCAGCAGCCTTTCGTCCGGGACAGGGGTTGGAAACACCATATATTTT
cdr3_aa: CASSLSSGTGVGNTIYF

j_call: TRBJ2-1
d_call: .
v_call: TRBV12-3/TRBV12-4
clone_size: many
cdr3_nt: TGTGCCAGCAAGGACACCAGCTCCTACAATGAGCAGTTCTTC
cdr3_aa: CASKDTSSYNEQFF

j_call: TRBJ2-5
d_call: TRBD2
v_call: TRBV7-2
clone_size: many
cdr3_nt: TGTGCCAGCAGCTTACTAGCGGGGGGGCTAGAGACCCAGTACTTC
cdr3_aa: CASSLLAGGLETQYF

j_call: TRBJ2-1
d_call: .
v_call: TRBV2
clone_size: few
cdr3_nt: TGTGCCAGCAACCCTTCGAACCTCGAGCAGTTCTTC
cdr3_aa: CASNPSNLEQFF

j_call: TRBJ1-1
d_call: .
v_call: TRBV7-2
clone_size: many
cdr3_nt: TGCGCCAGCAGCTTGGTAGGGGCGGAAGCTTTCTTT
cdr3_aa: CASSLVGAEAFF

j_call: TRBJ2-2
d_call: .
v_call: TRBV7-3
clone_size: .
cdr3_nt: TGTGCCAGCAGCTCCGGGGGTGGCGGGGAGCTGTTTTTT
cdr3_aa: CASSSGGGGELFF

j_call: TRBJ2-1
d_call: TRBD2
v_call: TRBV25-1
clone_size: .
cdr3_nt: TGTGCCAGCAGTGAATATATTGGGAGACTAGCGGGGGCATACAATGAGCAGTTCTTC
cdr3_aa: CASSEYIGRLAGAYNEQFF

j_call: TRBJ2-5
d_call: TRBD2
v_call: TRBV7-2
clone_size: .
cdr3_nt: TGTGCCAGCAGCCGATTCCTAGCGGGTCGCCAAGAGACCCAGTACTTC
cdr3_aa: CASSRFLAGRQETQYF

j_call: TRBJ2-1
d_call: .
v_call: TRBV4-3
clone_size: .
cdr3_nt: TGCGCCAGCAGCCAAGCCCGGGAGAACAATGAGCAGTTCTTC
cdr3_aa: CASSQARENNEQFF